What follows describes a single T cell receptor beta chain. These data come from a study of blood T cell repertoires in COVID-19. Across the whole study: T cells, B-cell-depleted T cells, or PBMCs provided the cDNA or gDNA that served as material.

V lost 2 bases, J lost 5 bases, and 7 bases stayed unmatched. CDR1 is MNHEY and CDR2 is SVGEGT in the germline V gene. This CDR3 is 16 amino acids long. In the original workflow: Nucleated cell counts were estimated from reference gene primer amplification. Sequenced by immunoSEQ multiplex PCR; TCRdb stores in-frame clones only, minus some. V, J and clone size are those of that table, while D and trimming were read from the DNA. This sample has almost 300,000 clones, with around nine tenths found just once. This TCR derives from a man in his sixties or seventies with acute or convalescent COVID-19. V and J are TRBV6-2 or TRBV6-3 and TRBJ2-1, with TRBD2 matching 9 bases. The sequenced sample consisted of peripheral blood. CDR3 sequence reads: CASSYERGGANNEQFF. CDR3 DNA: TGTGCCAGCAGTTACGAGCGCGGGGGGGCCAACAATGAGCAGTTCTTC.